This TCR beta chain derives from a study of cytomegalovirus exposure and HLA in healthy donors. A remark on this clone: What it binds is unknown.

Study-level results: Among TCR sequences, most were rare, though some public TCRs appeared in many donors. The study listed roughly 160 cytomegalovirus-associated TCR beta chains. Confirmation in vitro established that a few CMV-associated chains were specific for CMV antigens.

Sequencing used immunoSEQ multiplex PCR; TCRdb keeps in-frame clones, though not all of them. The sample has around 140,000 clones, 75% to 90% seen once; the top ten hold 1% to 1.5%. V lost 1 base and J 3 bases, leaving 9 bases between the germline ends. The CDR3 has 14 residues. Germline CDR1 reads KGHSH; CDR2 reads LQKENI. The source material was PBMCs. The rearrangement uses TRBV18 and TRBJ1-1; TRBD1 is a possible D gene (5 bases). The clonotype comes from a woman under 30 in good health and CMV-seronegative. The CDR3 DNA reads TGTGCCAGCTCACCACGGGGGGTGGACACTGAAGCTTTCTTT. Its protein is CASSPRGVDTEAFF.